A selection of T cell receptor beta chains follows, all from one sample in a study of cytomegalovirus exposure and HLA in healthy donors. Sequencing was performed with immunoSEQ multiplex PCR; in TCRdb, only in-frame clones are kept and a portion is missing. The sample carries 80,000 or so clones, 63% recorded once. Input material: PBMCs. The receptors stem from a man aged 25-45 years in good health and CMV-seropositive. CDR3s include the opening cysteine and the closing phenylalanine or tryptophan. D genes are given only for firm matches. The listing skips clone size in some rows; elsewhere it reads once, few, many or a size class.

j_gene: TRBJ1-4; abundance: once; v_gene: TRBV18; len: 15; d_gene: -; CDR3nt: TGTGCCAGCTTCCAGGCATCAGCAACTAATGAAAAACTGTTTTTT; CDR3aa: CASFQASATNEKLFF
j_gene: TRBJ2-1; abundance: -; v_gene: TRBV28; len: 15; d_gene: TRBD2; CDR3nt: TGTGCCAGCAGTTTAGGGCTAGCGGGCCACAATGAGCAGTTCTTC; CDR3aa: CASSLGLAGHNEQFF
j_gene: TRBJ1-1; abundance: -; v_gene: TRBV19; len: 14; d_gene: -; CDR3nt: TGTGCCAGTACAATAGGGGGTCCTTCGGGTGAAGCTTTCTTT; CDR3aa: CASTIGGPSGEAFF
j_gene: TRBJ1-4; abundance: few; v_gene: TRBV25-1; len: 14; d_gene: -; CDR3nt: TGTGCCAGCAGTGACGGGAGAAAGGTAGCAAAACTGTTTTTT; CDR3aa: CASSDGRKVAKLFF
j_gene: TRBJ2-7; abundance: many; v_gene: TRBV7-6; len: 17; d_gene: -; CDR3nt: TGTGCCAGCAGCCCTCGTCAGGGTTCCTCCGGGTCCGCCGAGCAGTACTTC; CDR3aa: CASSPRQGSSGSAEQYF
j_gene: TRBJ2-1; abundance: -; v_gene: TRBV10-3; len: 14; d_gene: TRBD1; CDR3nt: TGTGCCATCAGCACCGGGACAGGGAGAAATGAGCAGTTCTTC; CDR3aa: CAISTGTGRNEQFF
j_gene: TRBJ2-5; abundance: once; v_gene: TRBV20-1; len: 11; d_gene: -; CDR3nt: TGCAGTGCTGAGACTAGGGAGACCCAGTACTTC; CDR3aa: CSAETRETQYF
j_gene: TRBJ2-7; abundance: -; v_gene: TRBV4-1; len: 13; d_gene: TRBD2; CDR3nt: TGCGCCAGCAGCCAAGGGGGGGGCTACGAGCAGTACTTC; CDR3aa: CASSQGGGYEQYF
j_gene: TRBJ2-1; abundance: once; v_gene: TRBV5-1; len: 16; d_gene: TRBD2; CDR3nt: TGCGCCAGCAGCTTGGGTGCGGGGGGTACCTACAATGAGCAGTTCTTC; CDR3aa: CASSLGAGGTYNEQFF
j_gene: TRBJ1-1; abundance: -; v_gene: TRBV19; len: 13; d_gene: -; CDR3nt: TGTGCCAGCGCCGCTACAGGGTACACTGAAGCTTTCTTT; CDR3aa: CASAATGYTEAFF
j_gene: TRBJ2-7; abundance: -; v_gene: TRBV13; len: 12; d_gene: TRBD1; CDR3nt: TGTGCCAGCAGCGCTCGACAGGGGTGGACGTACTTC; CDR3aa: CASSARQGWTYF
j_gene: TRBJ2-1; abundance: few; v_gene: TRBV7-9; len: 15; d_gene: TRBD1; CDR3nt: TGTGCCAGCAGCCCAGGACAGGGTGGTTTCCATGAGCAGTTCTTC; CDR3aa: CASSPGQGGFHEQFF
j_gene: TRBJ1-1; abundance: few; v_gene: TRBV2; len: 13; d_gene: -; CDR3nt: TGTGCCAGCAGTGAGGAGGGCCGCACTGAAGCTTTCTTT; CDR3aa: CASSEEGRTEAFF
j_gene: TRBJ2-2; abundance: few; v_gene: TRBV27; len: 14; d_gene: -; CDR3nt: TGTGCCAGCAGTTTGAGACAGCTCACCGGGGAGCTGTTTTTT; CDR3aa: CASSLRQLTGELFF
j_gene: TRBJ2-5; abundance: -; v_gene: TRBV28; len: 11; d_gene: -; CDR3nt: TGTGCCAGCCTGTCCGAAGAGACCCAGTACTTC; CDR3aa: CASLSEETQYF
j_gene: TRBJ2-1; abundance: -; v_gene: TRBV6-6; len: 13; d_gene: -; CDR3nt: TGTGCCAGCAGTTCCCGCAGAAGCGGTGAGCAGTTCTTC; CDR3aa: CASSSRRSGEQFF
j_gene: TRBJ2-3; abundance: -; v_gene: TRBV4-2; len: 16; d_gene: TRBD2; CDR3nt: TGTGCCAGCAGCCCCAGAGTCGGGGGGAGGACAGATACGCAGTATTTT; CDR3aa: CASSPRVGGRTDTQYF
j_gene: TRBJ1-1; abundance: -; v_gene: TRBV6-6; len: 16; d_gene: TRBD1; CDR3nt: TGTGCCAGCAGTCGGTTACAGGGGACGTCGAACACTGAAGCTTTCTTT; CDR3aa: CASSRLQGTSNTEAFF
j_gene: TRBJ2-3; abundance: few; v_gene: TRBV5-6; len: 15; d_gene: TRBD1; CDR3nt: TGTGCCAGCAGCCCCGGGACAGGGGAAGCAGATACGCAGTATTTT; CDR3aa: CASSPGTGEADTQYF
j_gene: TRBJ2-1; abundance: -; v_gene: TRBV11-3; len: 13; d_gene: -; CDR3nt: TGTGCCAGCAGCTTACTTCGGACAGATGAGCAGTTCTTC; CDR3aa: CASSLLRTDEQFF
j_gene: TRBJ2-1; abundance: few; v_gene: TRBV28; len: 14; d_gene: TRBD1; CDR3nt: TGTGCCAGCAGTTCCGGGACAGGGTGGGATGAGCAGTTCTTC; CDR3aa: CASSSGTGWDEQFF
j_gene: TRBJ2-7; abundance: -; v_gene: TRBV18; len: 14; d_gene: -; CDR3nt: TGTGCCAGCTCACCACCAGGGGGAAGGAACGAGCAGTACTTC; CDR3aa: CASSPPGGRNEQYF
j_gene: TRBJ1-5; abundance: once; v_gene: TRBV5-8; len: 16; d_gene: TRBD1; CDR3nt: TGTGCCAGCAGCTTGAGGACAGGGAAGGGCAATCAGCCCCAGCATTTT; CDR3aa: CASSLRTGKGNQPQHF
j_gene: TRBJ2-1; abundance: -; v_gene: TRBV2; len: 14; d_gene: TRBD1; CDR3nt: TGTGCCAGCTGGACAGGGGATGGTTACAATGAGCAGTTCTTC; CDR3aa: CASWTGDGYNEQFF
j_gene: TRBJ2-2; abundance: -; v_gene: TRBV30; len: 14; d_gene: TRBD1; CDR3nt: TGTGCCCAAAGGGGGCTAGCGAACACCGGGGAGCTGTTTTTT; CDR3aa: CAQRGLANTGELFF
j_gene: TRBJ2-1; abundance: -; v_gene: TRBV7-3; len: 16; d_gene: -; CDR3nt: TGTGCCAGCAGCGGGGAGGGGGGCGGTTCCTACAATGAGCAGTTCTTC; CDR3aa: CASSGEGGGSYNEQFF
j_gene: TRBJ2-2; abundance: -; v_gene: TRBV28; len: 14; d_gene: TRBD1; CDR3nt: TGTGCCAGCAGTTTACTTTCAGGGGGCGGGGAGCTGTTTTTT; CDR3aa: CASSLLSGGGELFF
j_gene: TRBJ1-5; abundance: -; v_gene: TRBV2; len: 15; d_gene: -; CDR3nt: TGTGCCAGCGGGTCGACGGACTATAGCAATCAGCCCCAGCATTTT; CDR3aa: CASGSTDYSNQPQHF
j_gene: TRBJ2-5; abundance: few; v_gene: TRBV5-1; len: 13; d_gene: TRBD1; CDR3nt: TGCGCCAGCAGCCCTAGGGGGCGAGAGACCCAGTACTTC; CDR3aa: CASSPRGRETQYF
j_gene: TRBJ2-1; abundance: -; v_gene: TRBV5-6; len: 17; d_gene: TRBD2; CDR3nt: TGTGCCAGCAGCGACAAGACGGGGGGGCACGGGATCAATGAGCAGTTCTTC; CDR3aa: CASSDKTGGHGINEQFF
j_gene: TRBJ1-4; abundance: -; v_gene: TRBV27; len: 15; d_gene: -; CDR3nt: TGTGCCAGCAGTCAGCCGGGGGTAACTAATGAAAAACTGTTTTTT; CDR3aa: CASSQPGVTNEKLFF
j_gene: TRBJ2-5; abundance: few; v_gene: TRBV19; len: 14; d_gene: TRBD2; CDR3nt: TGTGCCAGTAGCACACCGGGACTAGCGGAGACCCAGTACTTC; CDR3aa: CASSTPGLAETQYF
j_gene: TRBJ2-3; abundance: -; v_gene: TRBV4-3; len: 16; d_gene: TRBD2; CDR3nt: TGCGCCAGCAGCCAGACCGGGACTAGCGGGGCAGATACGCAGTATTTT; CDR3aa: CASSQTGTSGADTQYF
j_gene: TRBJ2-1; abundance: -; v_gene: TRBV7-3; len: 15; d_gene: TRBD2; CDR3nt: TGTGCCAGCAGCTCCGGACTAGCGGGAGCAAATGAGCAGTTCTTC; CDR3aa: CASSSGLAGANEQFF
j_gene: TRBJ2-1; abundance: -; v_gene: TRBV14; len: 16; d_gene: TRBD1; CDR3nt: TGTGCCAGCAGCCAAGTTACAGGGGCCGTGTACAATGAGCAGTTCTTC; CDR3aa: CASSQVTGAVYNEQFF
j_gene: TRBJ2-7; abundance: -; v_gene: TRBV14; len: 16; d_gene: -; CDR3nt: TGTGCCAGCAGCCATTCGTCAGGGCCGGCGGACTACGAGCAGTACTTC; CDR3aa: CASSHSSGPADYEQYF
j_gene: TRBJ2-4; abundance: -; v_gene: TRBV5-6; len: 14; d_gene: -; CDR3nt: TGTGCCAGCAGCTTGCAGGCAGGGGAAAACATTCAGTACTTC; CDR3aa: CASSLQAGENIQYF
j_gene: TRBJ2-3; abundance: -; v_gene: TRBV7-6; len: 18; d_gene: TRBD2; CDR3nt: TGTGCCAGCAGCATACGTTTAGGACTAGCGGGAGCGGGGGATACGCAGTATTTT; CDR3aa: CASSIRLGLAGAGDTQYF
j_gene: TRBJ2-3; abundance: -; v_gene: TRBV9; len: 16; d_gene: TRBD2; CDR3nt: TGTGCCAGCAGCGTAGCTAAGACTAGCTTCACAGATACGCAGTATTTT; CDR3aa: CASSVAKTSFTDTQYF
j_gene: TRBJ1-1; abundance: -; v_gene: TRBV29-1; len: 13; d_gene: -; CDR3nt: TGCAGCGTTTCAAAAAATTCGAACACTGAAGCTTTCTTT; CDR3aa: CSVSKNSNTEAFF
j_gene: TRBJ2-1; abundance: -; v_gene: TRBV10-2; len: 14; d_gene: TRBD2; CDR3nt: TGCGCCAGCAGGACTAGCGGGGGGGCCAGTGAGCAGTTCTTC; CDR3aa: CASRTSGGASEQFF
j_gene: TRBJ2-7; abundance: few; v_gene: TRBV6-1; len: 15; d_gene: TRBD2; CDR3nt: TGTGCCAGCAGACCCACTAGCGGGAGTACCCACGAGCAGTACTTC; CDR3aa: CASRPTSGSTHEQYF
j_gene: TRBJ2-7; abundance: -; v_gene: TRBV29-1; len: 13; d_gene: TRBD1; CDR3nt: TGCAGCGGACGGACAGGGGATTCCTACGAGCAGTACTTC; CDR3aa: CSGRTGDSYEQYF
j_gene: TRBJ2-3; abundance: -; v_gene: TRBV7-2; len: 17; d_gene: TRBD2; CDR3nt: TGTGCCAGCAGCTTAGAGTCAAGCGGGACTAGCACAGATACGCAGTATTTT; CDR3aa: CASSLESSGTSTDTQYF
j_gene: TRBJ2-2; abundance: -; v_gene: TRBV6-4; len: 15; d_gene: -; CDR3nt: TGTGCCAGCAGTGAAGGAGGGTCGAACACCGGGGAGCTGTTTTTT; CDR3aa: CASSEGGSNTGELFF
j_gene: TRBJ2-1; abundance: few; v_gene: TRBV7-7; len: 14; d_gene: TRBD2; CDR3nt: TGTGCCAGCAGCCGGACTAGCGGGGGCGGTGAGCAGTTCTTC; CDR3aa: CASSRTSGGGEQFF